Sequencing of this T cell receptor (beta chain) was carried out in a study of beta chain features in type 1 diabetes. For the study at large: All samples together contributed 95 million to 110 million sorted cells for examination. Notes on the study in general: Type 1 diabetes patients had fewer VDJ junction insertions and more deletions.

Every bit of the isolated RNA underwent reverse transcription, so sequencing read expressed TCRB transcripts. TCRdb keeps only in-frame clones here, not all; method: immunoSEQ multiplex PCR. This sample yields under 800,000 clones, of which 15% to 18% are seen a single time; around 0.1% belongs to the top ten. V lost 2 bases, J lost 0 bases, and 13 bases lay in between. This CDR3 spans 15 amino acids. CDR1 and CDR2 (germline): GTSNPN, SVGIG (reference sequence). The sample holds a few counts of this clone. Its antigen is as yet unknown. The TCR comes from a man between 18 and 35 years old in good health. V and J are TRBV30 and TRBJ1-1; no firm D call. What was sequenced was naive CD4+ T cells from blood. CDR3: CAWSLRPRMNTEAFF. In nucleotides, the CDR3 is TGTGCCTGGAGTCTTAGACCGAGAATGAACACTGAAGCTTTCTTT.